The present T cell receptor beta chain was sequenced within a study of CD8 T cells in ankylosing spondylitis. Quantitative barcoded 5'-RACE was used to prepare TCR beta libraries. MiXCR, applied by TCRdb to the 5' RACE reads, yields one record per CDR3 protein. The sample carries fewer than 35,000 distinct CDR3 sequences, approximately 28% recorded once. Regarding the study as a whole: Some of these motif variants have turned up before, in reports on reactive arthritis synovial fluid and blood. It appeared that ankylosing spondylitis blood was characterized by a TCR beta motif of under ten highly homologous variants.

Trimming shortened V by 1 base and J by 6 bases, and 4 bases separated the two germline ends. CDR1 is MGHRA and CDR2 is YSYEKL in the germline V gene. The CDR3 runs to 12 residues. This clonotype showed up just a few times. Its target is not known. Sequences were obtained from synovial fluid, either unsorted or a sorted T cell fraction (not recorded which). This TCR derives from a male donor with ankylosing spondylitis. The rearrangement uses TRBV4-1 and TRBJ1-5, with D unresolved. CDR3 loop: CASSQVGQPQHF. The CDR3 DNA reads as TGCGCCAGCAGCCAAGTCGGTCAGCCCCAGCATTTT.